This TCR beta chain was recorded in a study of blood T cells in healthy people across ages. Deletions cut 1 base from V and 0 bases from J, with 10 bases between. The CDR3 is 17 amino acids. Germline values: CDR1 MGHDK, CDR2 SYGVNS. The use of a sample-barcoded 5' primer and a J-beta primer mix characterized a second PCR of 7 to 11 cycles. TCRdb re-analysed the 5' RACE reads in MiXCR, keeping a single row per CDR3 protein. The data contain 660,000 or so distinct CDR3 sequences, 58% of them seen just once; the ten biggest clones take up 30% to 40%. The sequenced sample was blood. The receptor comes from a man in his fifties or sixties in good health. J is TRBJ2-6 and V is TRBV25-1, with D perhaps matching TRBD1 or TRBD2 (5 bases each). For the CDR3, the DNA is TGTGCCAGCAGTGAATGGGGGACGACCTCTGGGGCCAACGTCCTGACTTTC. This codes for CASSEWGTTSGANVLTF.